Sequencing of this TCR beta chain was carried out in a study of blood T cell repertoires in COVID-19 (dated by TCRdb to 2020 to 2022). The study in broad terms: Samples covering the acute and convalescent phases of COVID-19 were provided by collaborators in the United States, Italy and Spain. A freely available public database, intended as a resource for researchers studying the immune response to SARS-CoV-2, is where the repertoires were released. The material from the prospective study consisted of cDNA or gDNA derived from T cells, B-cell-depleted T cells, or PBMCs. Where available, HLA class I and class II types were obtained from metadata supplied by the sample provider rather than from assay-based typing. The dataset comprised deeply sampled blood TCRbeta repertoires from subjects exposed to, actively infected with, or recovered from COVID-19. Samples came from the ongoing ImmuneRACE study (first 160 participants) plus 1,254 subjects from 6 global collaborators. The sample metadata nearly always contained a de-identified subject ID, COVID-19 status, age in years and sex. Overall results and qualifications from the work: How much clinical and demographic metadata was included differed by source and by participant, and the metadata was provided uncurated.

TCRbeta CDR3 regions were amplified from genomic DNA by means of the immunoSEQ Assay, a bias-controlled multiplex PCR. In the source study's methods: The number of nucleated cells in each sample was estimated from the amplification of reference gene primers within the assay. To quantify the absolute abundance of each unique TCRbeta CDR3 rearrangement, sequence reads were collapsed and filtered. For each sample, productive Simpson clonality was calculated as the square root of Simpson's diversity index over productive rearrangements. The table was pulled from immuneACCESS by TCRdb, which kept in-frame rearrangements only. Such tables lose some clones; where checked, under half of the loss comes from unresolved V genes, and the rest has no known cause. From that table come the V and J calls and clone size; the DNA was used to work out D and trimming. This sample has approximately 300,000 clones in its table, and roughly 90% of those were observed once. The top ten hold 6.5% to 8% of the sample.

In the case of this clone: Its target antigen remains unknown. Within one base of it there is no much larger clone, and no base qualities were kept.

In Seattle, one collaborating source enrolled patients while the infection was active and tracked those patients longitudinally over the course of disease. The collaborating institutions used their own protocols to collect whole blood in K2EDTA tubes. For TCRbeta analysis, collaborator samples were shipped as frozen whole blood, as isolated PBMCs, or as DNA extracted from either sample type. V loses 1 base, J loses 0 bases, and the germline ends lie 16 bases apart. The germline V gene supplies CDR1 MDHEN and CDR2 SYDVKM. CDR3 length: 18 amino acids, cysteine to phenylalanine. Only the CDR3 portion is preserved as DNA: 54 bases, with reading frame beginning at the first base.

The sequence came from a woman in her 30s with COVID-19, enrolled during active disease. Sequenced material: peripheral blood. The chain employs TRBV28 and TRBJ1-5; the D gene is perhaps TRBD1, on 6 matching bases. The CDR3 reads as follows: CASSLFLSGAYSNQPQHF. DNA sequence: TGTGCCAGCAGTTTATTCCTGTCAGGGGCCTATAGCAATCAGCCCCAGCATTTT.